These 13 T cell receptor beta chains share one sample of origin, sequenced in a study of T cell responses to AZD1222 COVID-19 vaccine. The protocol was immunoSEQ multiplex PCR, while the TCRdb copy is restricted to in-frame clones and leaves out a portion. Here the sample spans 100,000 to 150,000 clones, 86% being singletons. Sequenced material: peripheral blood, taken on day 0 of AZD1222 vaccination. The receptors were sampled from an adult in good health.

This clone has a single count. The chain is built from TRBV5-1 and TRBJ1-6; D might be TRBD1 (5 bases). Trimming took off 7 bases at V and 7 bases at J, with 18 bases between the two ends. The CDR3 runs to 15 residues. Germline values: CDR1 SGHRS, CDR2 YFSETQ. CDR3 in amino acids: CASQRDGTGNSPLHF. The DNA of the CDR3 is TGCGCCAGCCAGCGCGACGGGACTGGGAATTCACCCCTCCACTTT.

V gene TRBV10-1 combines with J gene TRBJ2-3; TRBD1 matches 8 bases. The germline V gene has CDR1 WNHNN and CDR2 SYGVQD (reference sequence). The CDR3 is 15 amino acids. The junction had 6 bases not matched to a gene; V was cut back by 4 bases and J by 3 bases. CDR3 in amino acids: CASSAGTGRTDTQYF. The CDR3 nucleotides read TGCGCCAGCAGTGCCGGGACAGGCAGGACAGATACGCAGTATTTT.

The chain combines TRBV3-1 (or the pseudogene TRBV3-2) with TRBJ2-7; a possible D gene is TRBD1 (6 bases). The V gene's germline CDR1 is LGHDT and CDR2 YNNKEL (reference sequence). The CDR3 is 13 residues long. V lost 2 bases and J 12 bases, leaving 17 bases between the germline ends. The CDR3 bases are TGTGCCAGCAGCCAAAATCCACAGGGCCCAGTGTACTTC. It encodes CASSQNPQGPVYF.

This clone was picked up one time. The gene calls are TRBV3-1 (or the pseudogene TRBV3-2) and TRBJ1-6; D is ambiguous. Trimming took off 1 base at V and 16 bases at J, with 8 bases between the two ends. Looked up from germline, CDR1 is LGHDT and CDR2 is YNNKEL (reference sequence). This CDR3 comprises 11 residues. DNA of the CDR3: TGTGCCAGCAGCCAAGCCGGGGTTCTCCACTTT. Protein product: CASSQAGVLHF.

This clone has a single count. The chain uses TRBV19 and TRBJ2-7; D perhaps matches TRBD2 (5 bases). This CDR3 is 13 amino acids long. Germline CDR1 reads LNHDA; CDR2 reads SQIVND (reference sequence). V lost 5 bases, J lost 2 bases, and 10 bases lay in between. The CDR3 nucleotides read TGTGCCAGTAGTCCTAGCCCCACCTACGAGCAGTACTTC. Protein product: CASSPSPTYEQYF.

The V call is TRBV2, the J call TRBJ1-2; 10 positions match TRBD1. J gave up 7 bases and V 4 bases, and 12 bases lay outside the gene matches. In germline, CDR1 is SNHLY, CDR2 FYNNEI. This CDR3 has 16 residues. The CDR3 coding sequence is TGTGCCAGCAGTGCGCGACCGGGACAGGGGAACGCTGGCTACACCTTC. Amino acid sequence: CASSARPGQGNAGYTF.

The genes are TRBV5-1 and TRBJ2-5; TRBD2 might be the D (6 bases). Germline assignment: CDR1 SGHRS and CDR2 YFSETQ. V was clipped by 5 bases and J by 5 bases, with 22 bases between them. This CDR3 region has 16 residues. CDR3 bases: TGCGCCAGCAGACCTTTTGCGGGGCCTTTATCGGAGACCCAGTACTTC. The encoded protein is CASRPFAGPLSETQYF.

This clone was found once. The V gene is TRBV7-2, the J gene TRBJ2-2; the D gene is possibly TRBD1 (5 bases). The germline V and J ends were trimmed by 1 base and 0 bases, with 6 bases remaining between them. Germline V gives CDR1 SGHTA, CDR2 FQGNSA. The CDR3 spans 15 residues. The CDR3 loop is CASSLEGTNTGELFF. The CDR3 DNA sequence: TGTGCCAGCAGCTTAGAGGGGACGAACACCGGGGAGCTGTTTTTT.

The gene calls are TRBV28 and TRBJ2-7, with D tentatively TRBD1 (7 bases). CDR3 size: 15 residues. Germline CDR1 and CDR2: MDHEN and SYDVKM. The ends were cut back, 6 bases at V and 5 bases at J, with 20 bases in the middle. The CDR3 nucleotides are TGTGCCAGCAGCCTCCATTCCGGCAGGGGGGACGAGCAGTACTTC. This gives the protein CASSLHSGRGDEQYF.

The chain uses TRBV7-2 and TRBJ1-1; D gene unclear. Looked up from germline, CDR1 is SGHTA and CDR2 is FQGNSA. The CDR3 sequence is 13 residues long. The V end was cut by 5 bases, the J end by 1 base, with 8 bases between. The CDR3 DNA is TGTGCCAGCAGCCCCGACGGGAACACTGAAGCTTTCTTT. Translation gives CASSPDGNTEAFF.

V gene TRBV6-5 combines with J gene TRBJ1-1; no reliable D call. CDR1 MNHEY and CDR2 SVGAGI come from the germline V gene. CDR3 length equals 13 residues. Trimming cost V 4 bases and J 1 base, with 7 bases left between them. The CDR3 DNA reads as TGTGCCAGCAGTTCCCCAGGGAACACTGAAGCTTTCTTT. Encoded protein: CASSSPGNTEAFF.

This clone was observed once. The chain carries TRBV3-1 (or the pseudogene TRBV3-2) and TRBJ1-2; TRBD1 aligns across 7 bases. Trimming at V came to 4 bases and at J to 4 bases, leaving 3 bases not matched to a gene. Germline loops: CDR1 LGHDT, CDR2 YNNKEL (reference sequence). The CDR3 loop spans 13 amino acids. The CDR3 DNA reads TGTGCCAGCAGCCCAGGGACAGCCTATGGCTACACCTTC. Translation gives CASSPGTAYGYTF.

This clone is deemed medium-sized. The chain joins TRBV7-9 to TRBJ2-7; 9 nucleotides match TRBD2. V dropped 6 bases and J dropped 3; count of bases not matched to a gene: 18. The CDR3 runs to 18 residues. CDR1 is SEHNR, CDR2 FQNEAQ, per germline (reference sequence). CDR3: CASRHYSPKREVYYEQYF. In DNA form, the CDR3 reads TGTGCCAGCAGACACTATAGCCCGAAGCGGGAGGTCTACTACGAGCAGTACTTC.